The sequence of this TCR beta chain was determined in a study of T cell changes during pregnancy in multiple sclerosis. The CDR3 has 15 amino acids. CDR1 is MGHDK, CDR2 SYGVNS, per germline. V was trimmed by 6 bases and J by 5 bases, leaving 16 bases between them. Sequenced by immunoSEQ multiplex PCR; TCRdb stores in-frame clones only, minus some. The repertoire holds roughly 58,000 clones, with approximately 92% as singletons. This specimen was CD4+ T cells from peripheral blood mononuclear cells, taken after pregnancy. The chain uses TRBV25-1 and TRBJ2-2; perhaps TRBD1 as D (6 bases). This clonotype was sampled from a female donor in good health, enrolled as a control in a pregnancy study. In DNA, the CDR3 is TGTGCCAGCAGCCCCAACAGGGCTAGGACCGGGGAGCTGTTTTTT. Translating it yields CASSPNRARTGELFF.